These 12 T cell receptor beta chains were sequenced from one sample in a study of blood T cells in healthy people across ages. Sample-barcoded 5' priming and a J-beta primer mix drove a second PCR of roughly 7 to 11 cycles. TCRdb re-called the 5' RACE reads through MiXCR, storing one row per CDR3 protein. The table has around 650,000 distinct CDR3 sequences, 40% to 50% seen once; the top ten hold approximately 29%. Sequenced: blood. The receptors come from an older man in good health.

CDR3 nucleotide sequence: TGTGCCAGCAGGATCCAGGGGGCCAACTCCTACGAGCAGTACTTC. Its protein product is CASRIQGANSYEQYF. The chain has TRBV6-6 and TRBJ2-7; 8 bases are shared with TRBD1. The CDR3 runs 15 residues. With 6 bases clipped from V and 0 bases from J, the junction kept 7 bases outside the gene matches. Looked up from germline, CDR1 is MNHNY and CDR2 is SVGAGI (reference sequence).

The V and J genes are TRBV28 and TRBJ2-5; the match to TRBD2 covers 12 bases. The J call may be faulty, since TRBJ2-7 better matches the DNA end. This CDR3 has 15 amino acids. Per the germline V gene, CDR1 is MDHEN and CDR2 is SYDVKM. The CDR3 loop reads CASSLETSGSYEQYV. CDR3 nucleotides: TGTGCCAGCAGCCTCGAGACTAGCGGGAGCTACGAGCAGTACGTC.

This clonotype showed up just a few times. The gene calls are TRBV4-3 and TRBJ1-2; D uncertain. The V end was cut by 1 base, the J end by 4 bases, with 7 bases between. The V gene's germline CDR1 is LGHNA and CDR2 YSLEER. This CDR3 spans 13 amino acids. CDR3 nucleotides: TGCGCCAGCAGCCAAGCCAGCTTCTATGGCTACACCTTC. This gives the protein CASSQASFYGYTF.

This clonotype came up a few times. The V gene is TRBV14, the J gene TRBJ2-7; TRBD2 aligns across 8 bases. The J segment lost 2 bases and the V segment lost 3 bases, leaving 6 bases of the junction unmatched. The CDR3 is 15 residues long. The germline CDR1 and CDR2 sequences are SGHDN and FVKESK. The CDR3 loop is CASSHGTRLTYEQYF. The CDR3 DNA sequence: TGTGCCAGCAGCCACGGGACTAGGCTAACCTACGAGCAGTACTTC.

This clonotype was picked up one time. CDR3 in DNA: TGTGCCAGCAGCATGCGGACACAAACTAATTCACCCCTCCACTTT. Amino acids: CASSMRTQTNSPLHF. The chain is built from TRBV7-6 and TRBJ1-6; D might be TRBD1 (5 bases). The V and J ends lost 5 bases and 6 bases respectively, with 14 bases between them. Germline CDR1 and CDR2: SGHVS and FNYEAQ. The CDR3 consists of 15 residues.

This clonotype was seen only a few times. V gene TRBV24-1 combines with J gene TRBJ1-2; TRBD1 might be the D (5 bases). The CDR3 totals 12 residues. Germline CDR1 is KGHDR and CDR2 is SFDVKD. The V and J ends lost 9 bases and 8 bases respectively, with 15 bases between them. Here the CDR3 DNA reads TGTGCCACCGGAGGAGGGGCAGGAGGCTACACCTTC. It codes for CATGGGAGGYTF.

V is TRBV20-1 and J is TRBJ1-5; D might be TRBD1 (5 bases). This CDR3 has 13 amino acids. Deletions cut 5 bases from V and 6 bases from J, with 14 bases between. Looked up from germline, CDR1 is DFQATT and CDR2 is SNEGSKA (reference sequence). The DNA for the CDR3 is TGCAGTGCTGTGGGGGTTATAGGTCAGCCCCAGCATTTT. It translates to CSAVGVIGQPQHF.

This chain connects TRBV27 to TRBJ2-5; D is ambiguous. The CDR3 runs to 13 residues. V was shortened by 3 bases and J by 5 bases, with 10 bases between the two germline ends. Looked up from germline, CDR1 is MNHEY and CDR2 is SMNVEV (reference sequence). CDR3 nucleotide sequence: TGTGCCAGCAGTTTCAACCTGGGGGAGACCCAGTACTTC. Its protein is CASSFNLGETQYF.

The J gene is TRBJ2-7, the V gene TRBV27; 7 positions agree with TRBD1. V gave up 5 bases and J gave up 6 bases; unmatched junction bases: 13. This CDR3 is built from 15 residues. Per germline, CDR1 MNHEY and CDR2 SMNVEV (reference sequence). The CDR3 sequence: CASSPRRGQFGEQYF. Here the CDR3 DNA reads TGTGCCAGCAGTCCCCGTAGGGGACAGTTTGGCGAGCAGTACTTC.

There are many counts of this clonotype. The V and J genes are TRBV2 and TRBJ1-4; tentatively, D is TRBD1 (5 bases). CDR1 is SNHLY and CDR2 is FYNNEI in the germline V gene. The CDR3 runs 14 residues. Trimming shortened V by 9 bases and J by 8 bases, and 19 bases separated the two germline ends. CDR3 nucleotide sequence: TGTGCCAGATCCGTACTTCAGGGATCCGAAAAACTGTTTTTT. Its protein product is CARSVLQGSEKLFF.

This clonotype was seen more than once but under ten times. V is TRBV9 and J is TRBJ2-5; D may be TRBD1 (5 bases). The J call may be wrong; the DNA end is better matched by TRBJ2-7. CDR1 SGDLS and CDR2 YYNGEE come from the germline V gene. This CDR3 contains 13 residues. The CDR3 loop is CATLRVVGDEQYF. DNA for the CDR3: TGTGCCACCCTTCGGGTCGTAGGGGACGAGCAGTACTTC.

This clonotype has only a few counts. The gene calls are TRBV5-1 and TRBJ2-5; no definite D call. This CDR3 spans 15 amino acids. With 1 base removed from V and 4 bases from J, the gap between germline ends came to 14 bases. Germline CDR1 and CDR2: SGHRS and YFSETQ. The CDR3 region is CASSLTAGRRETQYF. Written as DNA, the CDR3 is TGCGCCAGCAGCTTGACAGCCGGGCGTCGAGAGACCCAGTACTTC.